A selection of T cell receptor beta chains follows, all from one sample in a study of regulatory T cells in long-lasting Graves disease. TCRdb recomputed calls from the multiplex PCR reads with MiXCR, one row per CDR3 protein. Of 200,000 to 250,000 distinct CDR3 sequences in the sample, roughly 21% were seen once. The source was peripheral blood mononuclear cells (PBMCs), collected at new diagnosis, from a patient treated with antithyroid drugs. Receptors were obtained from a female donor with Graves disease. Both conserved end residues are part of each CDR3. The D gene is left open where the match is weak. Clone size appears in some rows only: once, few, many, or a class for an expanded clone.

TRBV6-5	TRBD1	TRBJ2-5	many	TGTGCCAGCAGTTCCGGAACCGGGACAGGGGGATCGGAGACCCAGTACTTC	CASSSGTGTGGSETQYF
TRBV2	NA	TRBJ2-1	many	TGTGCCAGCAGTGGGTCAGCAACTTATGAGCAGTTCTTC	CASSGSATYEQFF
TRBV5-1	NA	TRBJ2-6	many	TGTGCCAGCAGCTTCGGCACGATCTCTGGGGCCAACGTCCTGACTTTC	CASSFGTISGANVLTF
TRBV6-5	NA	TRBJ2-7	many	TGTGCCAGCAGTTACGGCGGCGGCACCTACGAGCAGTACTTC	CASSYGGGTYEQYF
TRBV28	NA	TRBJ1-6	many	TGTGCCAGCAGTTTCCCTACCCAAGGTTCACCCCTCCACTTT	CASSFPTQGSPLHF
TRBV28	NA	TRBJ2-7	many	TGTGCCAGCAGTTTAGATATTTGGAGGTACGAGCAGTACTTC	CASSLDIWRYEQYF
TRBV6-1	NA	TRBJ2-5	many	TGTGCCAGCCTGAGGGACAACGCCGCCCAAGAGACCCAGTACTTC	CASLRDNAAQETQYF
TRBV6-2/TRBV6-3	TRBD1	TRBJ2-1	many	TGTGCCACCATAAACCGGGACAGGGGAATCCTACTTCTCGGGAATGAGCAGTTCTTC	CATINRDRGILLLGNEQFF
TRBV18	NA	TRBJ1-5	many	TGTGCCAGCTCACCTCAAGGAGGGGCTAACAATCAGCCCCAGCATTTT	CASSPQGGANNQPQHF
TRBV9	NA	TRBJ2-5	few	TGTGCCAGCAGCACGTTACAGGGTTCGGGGGAGACCCAGTACTTC	CASSTLQGSGETQYF
TRBV10-1	NA	TRBJ2-7	many	TGCGCCAGCAGTGAGTCGGCGACCGTAGGCGAGCAGTACTTC	CASSESATVGEQYF
TRBV20-1	TRBD1	TRBJ2-5	many	TGCAGTTCCGTTACAGGGGTTGGCCAAGAGACCCAGTACTTC	CSSVTGVGQETQYF
TRBV5-4	TRBD2	TRBJ2-1	NA	TGTGCCAGCAGCTTAGAACCGGGACTAGCAAATGAGCAGTTCTTC	CASSLEPGLANEQFF
TRBV18	NA	TRBJ2-7	NA	TGTGCCAGCTCTGCACCGGGGAGAATCTACGAGCAGTACTTC	CASSAPGRIYEQYF
TRBV7-2	TRBD2	TRBJ2-3	many	TGTGCCAGCAGCTTATTGAGCGGGGTCGATACGCAGTATTTT	CASSLLSGVDTQYF
TRBV19	NA	TRBJ1-4	many	TGTGCCAGTACTTCTTCAGGCTTCAATGAAAAACTGTTTTTT	CASTSSGFNEKLFF